This T cell receptor beta chain stems from a study of T cells in Graves' hyperthyroidism and ophthalmopathy. Whole-study context: Peripheral blood collection took place at initial diagnosis, before any treatment. Study-wide results and caveats: Ophthalmopathy, which appeared later, was predicted by the model a median around 6 months before onset.

Germline V gene lookup returns CDR1 SNHLY and CDR2 FYNNEI. The CDR3 sequence is 10 residues long. V was pared by 4 bases and J by 12 bases, with 9 bases between. Amplification of TCR beta CDR3 regions used RNA as the template. Carried out on the TCR CDR3, a first-round RT-PCR used the HTBI primer set. MiXCR was run by TCRdb on the multiplex PCR reads, yielding one entry per CDR3 protein. The sample has over 150,000 distinct CDR3 sequences, more than 15% seen once; the top ten hold roughly 32%. This clonotype was counted ten times or more. Its antigen is undetermined. Exclusion of a patient resulted from uncontrolled infection, other autoimmune disease, pregnancy or lactation.

Material: blood. The chain links TRBV2 to TRBJ2-5, with unresolved D. The sequence was collected from a woman between 50 and 59 years old with Graves' hyperthyroidism. This CDR3 is CASSGVIEYF. The CDR3 region has the DNA TGTGCCAGCAGTGGCGTAATAGAGTACTTC.